These T cell receptor beta chains were read from a single sample in a study of vaccination and CD4 T cells after COVID-19. Their antigens are not known. TCRdb re-analysed the PCR reads in MiXCR, keeping a single row per CDR3 protein. In the table there are some 10,000 distinct CDR3 sequences, around 41% of which are singletons. The sequenced sample consisted of CD4+ T cells from blood, cultured in vitro. These receptors all stem from a human donor in good health. CDR3s leave out the opening cysteine and the closing phenylalanine or tryptophan. A D gene is named only where the DNA matches it firmly.

d_call,v_call,cdr3_aa
NA,TRBV6-1,ASIHLRGGEQF
TRBD1,TRBV7-2,ASSLGDRRYYGYT
TRBD1,TRBV27,ASSFTGDYGYT
TRBD1,TRBV19,ASSTDRGQTQY
NA,TRBV30,AWSVKEYTDTQY
TRBD1,TRBV7-8,ASSFRTGQVANQPQH
NA,TRBV2,ASIQRTFPGHEQF
NA,TRBV7-9,ASSLVGVDQPQH
NA,TRBV6-2/TRBV6-3,ASSYPGTYEQY
TRBD2,TRBV20-1,SARDWGLAGYSYEQY
NA,TRBV11-1,ASSLGVQSQETQY
NA,TRBV7-3,ASSSGLYNEQF
TRBD1,TRBV20-1,SARSPRGHQPQH
TRBD2,TRBV6-2/TRBV6-3,ASRWSLAGGPGEQF
NA,TRBV6-1,ASGNEKLF
TRBD2,TRBV7-2,ASSPTSGGVGNEQF
TRBD1,TRBV2,ASTWDRGKGTEAF
NA,TRBV6-2/TRBV6-3,ASSYPAAAT
TRBD2,TRBV2,ASMTSGETQY
TRBD1,TRBV19,ASSPRTGERNSPLH
NA,TRBV11-2,ASSLEGSTGFGYGYT
NA,TRBV5-1,ASSLVGGSQETQY